Presented here are 24 T cell receptor beta chains from one specimen sequenced in a study of blood T cell repertoires in COVID-19. Clones were read by immunoSEQ multiplex PCR, and TCRdb kept only the in-frame ones, dropping some. The table shows 300,000 to 400,000 clones, with approximately 89% occurring only once. The sequencing sample was made of peripheral blood. Receptor source: a woman between 18 and 30 years old who had recovered from COVID-19.

The rearrangement uses TRBV6-2 or TRBV6-3 and TRBJ2-3; 9 bases line up with TRBD2. Germline CDR1 MNHEY, CDR2 SVGEGT. V dropped 5 bases and J dropped 8; count of bases not matched to a gene: 17. This CDR3 region has 17 residues. The CDR3 coding sequence is TGTGCCAGCAGTGGTCCTCGGATAGCGGGAGAAGTTTCTACGCAGTATTTT. Translated: CASSGPRIAGEVSTQYF.

The chain joins TRBV19 to TRBJ1-4, with D possibly matching TRBD1 (6 bases). With 4 bases removed from V and 15 bases from J, the gap between germline ends came to 9 bases. Germline V gene data show CDR1 as LNHDA and CDR2 as SQIVND (reference sequence). This CDR3 spans 10 amino acids. As DNA, the CDR3 is TGTGCCAGTAGTAGGGGGCGCATGTTTTTT. Its translation is CASSRGRMFF. The variable domain in full, completed from reference TRBV19 and TRBJ1-4, reads DGGITQSPKYLFRKEGQNVTLSCEQNLNHDAMYWYRQDPGQGLRLIYYSQIVNDFQKGDIAEGYSVSREKKESFPLTVTSAQKNPTAFYLCASSRGRMFFGSGTQLSVL.

This clone was counted a single time. V gene TRBV9 combines with J gene TRBJ2-1, with TRBD2 identical over 7 bases. This CDR3 spans 16 amino acids. The germline V gene has CDR1 SGDLS and CDR2 YYNGEE. V lost 2 bases, J lost 5 bases, and 10 bases stayed unmatched. In nucleotides, the CDR3 is TGTGCCAGCAGCGTCGGAGCCGGGACTACCAACAATGAGCAGTTCTTC. As protein: CASSVGAGTTNNEQFF.

V and J are TRBV4-2 and TRBJ2-7; 10 positions agree with TRBD2. The CDR3 loop spans 17 amino acids. Looked up from germline, CDR1 is LGHNA and CDR2 is YNFKEQ. V trimming: 0 bases; J trimming: 2 bases; junction bases outside the gene matches: 7. The CDR3 nucleotides read TGTGCCAGCAGCCAAGAATCGGCGCTAGCGGGAGCCTACGAGCAGTACGTC. Amino acid sequence: CASSQESALAGAYEQYV.

This sequence joins TRBV19 and TRBJ1-5, with 9 bases fitting TRBD1. The CDR3 runs 14 residues. The junction had 6 bases not matched to a gene; V was cut back by 7 bases and J by 5 bases. Germline-derived CDR1 and CDR2 are LNHDA and SQIVND (reference sequence). CDR3 in amino acids: CASKRQGDDQPQHF. CDR3 nucleotides: TGTGCCAGTAAGCGACAGGGGGATGATCAGCCCCAGCATTTT.

The chain combines TRBV28 with TRBJ1-2; no clear D. Germline V CDR1 and CDR2: MDHEN, SYDVKM. Between the trimmed V and J ends, which lost 2 bases and 4 bases, there was a span of 11 bases. The CDR3 loop spans 14 amino acids. CDR3 residues: CASSLQEAAYGYTF. DNA for the CDR3: TGTGCCAGCAGTTTACAGGAGGCGGCCTATGGCTACACCTTC.

The chain joins TRBV29-1 to TRBJ1-1, with D possibly matching TRBD1 (5 bases). This CDR3 has 15 residues. Looked up from germline, CDR1 is SQVTM and CDR2 is ANQGSEA. The germline V and J ends were trimmed by 6 bases and 0 bases, with 17 bases remaining between them. The CDR3, as DNA: TGCAGCGTGCAACCCGGGTGGGGCATGAACACTGAAGCTTTCTTT. This translates into CSVQPGWGMNTEAFF. The full variable domain, completed using reference TRBV29-1 and TRBJ1-1, is SAVISQKPSRDICQRGTSLTIQCQVDSQVTMMFWYRQQPGQSLTLIATANQGSEATYESGFVIDKFPISRPNLTFSTLTVSNMSPEDSSIYLCSVQPGWGMNTEAFFGQGTRLTVV.

This chain links TRBV7-9 with TRBJ1-2; 7 bases align to TRBD1. Unmatched junction bases numbered 13, after V lost 5 bases and J lost 4 bases. Germline V gene sequence: CDR1 SEHNR, CDR2 FQNEAQ (reference sequence). The CDR3 consists of 16 residues. CDR3: CASSQERPDRSYGYTF. The CDR3, as DNA: TGTGCCAGCAGCCAGGAACGACCGGACAGGTCCTATGGCTACACCTTC.

The chain uses TRBV6-6 and TRBJ2-7; 14 positions match TRBD2. The germline V gene has CDR1 MNHNY and CDR2 SVGAGI (reference sequence). Unmatched junction bases numbered 1, after V lost 1 base and J lost 2 bases. The CDR3 is made up of 16 amino acids. This chain's CDR3 is CASSYLGLAGAYEQYV. The CDR3 DNA follows: TGTGCCAGCAGTTACTTGGGACTAGCGGGGGCCTACGAGCAGTACGTC.

This chain connects TRBV11-3 to TRBJ2-3, with 7 bases identical to TRBD1. J was trimmed by 2 bases and V by 8 bases; bases with no gene match: 10. Germline V lookup: CDR1 SGHNT, CDR2 YENEEA. The CDR3 consists of 15 residues. CDR3 residues: CASAPGGRITDTQYF. CDR3 coding DNA: TGTGCCAGCGCGCCAGGGGGTCGAATCACAGATACGCAGTATTTT.

The gene calls are TRBV24-1 and TRBJ1-5, with 7 bases lining up with TRBD1. The CDR3 length is 14 residues. Germline loops: CDR1 KGHDR, CDR2 SFDVKD. With V trimmed by 4 bases and J by 9 bases, 8 bases remained unmatched. The CDR3 nucleotides read TGTGCCACCAGTGAAGGACAGGACTCACGGCCCCAGCATTTT. Its protein product is CATSEGQDSRPQHF.

The V gene is TRBV6-1, the J gene TRBJ2-6; 12 bases agree with TRBD1. The CDR3 length is 18 residues. The germline V gene encodes CDR1 MNHNS and CDR2 SASEGT. V lost 4 bases and J lost 4; bases outside the gene matches: 8. CDR3 protein: CASSGQGQGAIGANVLTF. The CDR3 DNA sequence: TGTGCCAGCAGTGGGCAGGGACAGGGGGCGATCGGGGCCAACGTCCTGACTTTC.

The chain recombines TRBV5-1 with TRBJ1-1, with D maybe TRBD1 (5 bases). The CDR3 has 13 residues. Trimming removed 7 bases from V and 6 bases from J, with 16 bases in between. Germline V gene lookup returns CDR1 SGHRS and CDR2 YFSETQ. DNA for the CDR3: TGCGCCAGCTCGGGACTTATAGGCGCTGAAGCTTTCTTT. It translates to CASSGLIGAEAFF.

CDR3 coding DNA: TGTGCCAGCTCTCGACGGGACTCGGACAATGAGCAGTTCTTC. Translating it yields CASSRRDSDNEQFF. The V call is TRBV18, the J call TRBJ2-1, with D maybe TRBD2 (6 bases). This CDR3 is 14 amino acids long. CDR1 and CDR2 from the germline V gene are KGHSH and LQKENI. The V gene lost 6 bases and the J gene lost 5 bases, with 14 bases spanning the gap. The full variable domain, its missing parts supplied by reference TRBV18 and TRBJ2-1, is NAGVMQNPRHLVRRRGQEARLRCSPMKGHSHVYWYRQLPEEGLKFMVYLQKENIIDESGMPKERFSAEFPKEGPSILRIQQVVRGDSAAYFCASSRRDSDNEQFFGPGTRLTVL.

The chain employs TRBV5-1 and TRBJ2-1, with 9 bases matching TRBD1. V was clipped by 3 bases and J by 6 bases; unmatched bases: 4. Germline V gene lookup returns CDR1 SGHRS and CDR2 YFSETQ. The CDR3 runs to 14 residues. CDR3 in amino acids: CASSSQGAGNEQFF. The CDR3, as DNA: TGCGCCAGCAGCTCACAGGGGGCCGGCAATGAGCAGTTCTTC.

The chain carries TRBV7-9 and TRBJ1-3, with D tentatively TRBD1 (6 bases). Per the germline V gene, CDR1 is SEHNR and CDR2 is FQNEAQ (reference sequence). V was shortened by 5 bases and J by 4 bases, with 12 bases between the two germline ends. The CDR3 runs 14 residues. The CDR3, as DNA: TGTGCCAGCAGCGTACAGGGAATCGGAAACACCATATATTTT. It codes for CASSVQGIGNTIYF.

The genes are TRBV5-4 and TRBJ1-2; TRBD1 matches at 9 bases. V lost 4 bases, J lost 4 bases, and 8 bases stayed unmatched. The germline gives CDR1 SGHNT, CDR2 YYREEE (reference sequence). This CDR3 is built from 15 residues. The DNA for the CDR3 is TGTGCCAGCAGCCCCCCTGGACAGGGGACCTATGGCTACACCTTC. Residues: CASSPPGQGTYGYTF.

This chain connects TRBV27 to TRBJ2-5; 7 bases align to TRBD2. This CDR3 has 15 amino acids. Unmatched junction bases numbered 8, after V lost 2 bases and J lost 5 bases. Germline values: CDR1 MNHEY, CDR2 SMNVEV (reference sequence). The CDR3 reads CASSLNGGRRETQYF. CDR3 sequence (DNA): TGTGCCAGCAGTTTAAACGGCGGGAGAAGGGAGACCCAGTACTTC.

This clone is medium-sized (0.01 to 0.1%). The chain combines TRBV27 with TRBJ2-7; 8 bases line up with TRBD2. The V and J ends lost 0 bases and 7 bases, in that order; junction bases with no gene match: 5. This CDR3 is 14 amino acids long. The germline gives CDR1 MNHEY, CDR2 SMNVEV (reference sequence). The CDR3 region is CASSLSAGAREQYV. The DNA of the CDR3 is TGTGCCAGCAGTTTATCAGCGGGAGCTCGGGAGCAGTACGTC.

V is TRBV29-1 and J is TRBJ2-4; no reliable D call. The V gene's germline CDR1 is SQVTM and CDR2 ANQGSEA. This CDR3 has 14 residues. The CDR3 is CTHHPGLAKNIQYF. The CDR3 nucleotides are TGCACCCATCACCCAGGCCTAGCCAAAAACATTCAGTACTTC.

This clone was picked up one time. The rearrangement uses TRBV4-1 and TRBJ1-6, with 7 positions matching TRBD1. This CDR3 is built from 16 residues. V was pared by 0 bases and J by 4 bases, with 3 bases of the junction left unmatched. Germline assignment: CDR1 MGHRA and CDR2 YSYEKL. The chain's CDR3 is CASSQEGQSYNSPLHF. The CDR3 DNA follows: TGCGCCAGCAGCCAAGAGGGACAGAGTTATAATTCACCCCTCCACTTT.

The gene calls are TRBV5-1 and TRBJ1-3; D is ambiguous. This CDR3 is built from 15 residues. Germline V gene lookup returns CDR1 SGHRS and CDR2 YFSETQ. V was trimmed by 0 bases and J by 7 bases, leaving 14 bases between them. The CDR3 sequence is CASSLALGSFNTIYF. DNA of the CDR3: TGCGCCAGCAGCTTGGCGCTGGGGAGTTTCAACACCATATATTTT.

V and J are TRBV19 and TRBJ2-1, with TRBD1 matching 7 bases. The CDR3 consists of 15 residues. After removal of 8 bases from V and 9 bases from J, the junction contained 16 bases not matched to a gene. Germline assignment: CDR1 LNHDA and CDR2 SQIVND (reference sequence). The CDR3 region is CASAGTDRAYGEQFF. The CDR3 bases are TGTGCCAGTGCCGGGACAGATAGGGCATACGGTGAGCAGTTCTTC.

The V call is TRBV19, the J call TRBJ1-4; D is ambiguous. The CDR3 covers 14 residues. The germline V gene encodes CDR1 LNHDA and CDR2 SQIVND (reference sequence). Trimming pared 6 bases from V and 8 bases from J, leaving 16 bases between. Here the CDR3 reads CASRRQSKEEKLFF. Here the CDR3 DNA reads TGTGCCAGTAGGCGCCAAAGCAAAGAAGAAAAACTGTTTTTT.